This T cell receptor (beta chain) comes out of a study of T cells expressing NK-cell markers. Study overall: Seven HCMV-seropositive donors and one seronegative donor made up the eight sequenced donors. The study's findings and limits: Certain NKG2C+ T cell clones were expanded, and their HCMV specificity remained unclear. The dominant NKG2C+ clonotypes represented 1.0-7.0% of CD8+ T cells in six donors.

With UMIs, 5'RACE template switching was used to make TCR beta cDNA. After re-calling the 5' RACE reads, TCRdb lists one entry per CDR3 protein, DNA absent. The specimen's table records a few hundred thousand distinct CDR3 sequences. CDR3 length: 19 amino acids. Of note for this clonotype: Its antigen is currently unknown.

The sequence was obtained from a man aged 18-75 years in good health. The V and J genes are TRBV12-3 or TRBV12-4 and TRBJ2-2; TCRdb's D gene call, TRBD1, goes unchecked for lack of DNA. What was sequenced was blood T cells: a sorted CD56 or NKG2C T cell subset, CD4+ or CD8+ T cells, or bulk PBMC T cells (not recorded which). The CDR3 region is CASSLRPGTENANTGELFF.